The next 26 T cell receptor beta chains were all read from a single sample in a study of blood T cell repertoires in COVID-19. Libraries were prepared by immunoSEQ multiplex PCR; TCRdb keeps only in-frame clonotypes and omits some of them. Here the sample spans 110,000 to 150,000 clones, approximately 91% being singletons. Sequenced material: peripheral blood. Source of these receptors: a man aged 65 to 85 with acute or convalescent COVID-19.

V usage is TRBV3-1 (or the pseudogene TRBV3-2) and J usage is TRBJ2-7; 7 positions agree with TRBD1. This CDR3 is 13 amino acids long. V lost 4 bases, J lost 2 bases, and 2 bases stayed unmatched. Germline CDR1 LGHDT, CDR2 YNNKEL (reference sequence). The CDR3 region is CASSRGTAYEQYF. The CDR3 DNA follows: TGTGCCAGCAGCCGAGGGACAGCCTACGAGCAGTACTTC.

The V gene is TRBV25-1, the J gene TRBJ2-3; D perhaps matches TRBD1 (6 bases). Germline V gene sequence: CDR1 MGHDK, CDR2 SYGVNS. The V gene lost 4 bases and the J gene lost 11 bases, with 13 bases spanning the gap. This CDR3 spans 12 amino acids. The CDR3 nucleotides read TGTGCCAGCAGTGTAGGGGGTGCAAGGCAGTATTTT. Protein: CASSVGGARQYF.

The chain uses TRBV27 and TRBJ1-1; 7 bases map to TRBD1. The CDR3 sequence is 14 residues long. V was pared by 5 bases and J by 5 bases, with 8 bases of the junction left unmatched. Looked up from germline, CDR1 is MNHEY and CDR2 is SMNVEV (reference sequence). CDR3 in DNA: TGTGCCAGCAGTCGACAGGGTAGAGGGACTGAAGCTTTCTTT. Its protein is CASSRQGRGTEAFF.

V gene TRBV2 combines with J gene TRBJ1-5; unclear D gene. Per germline, CDR1 SNHLY and CDR2 FYNNEI. This CDR3 is 14 amino acids long. V gave up 1 base and J gave up 6 bases, with 10 bases separating them. The CDR3 spells CASSEGAQGQPQHF. The CDR3 bases are TGTGCCAGCAGTGAAGGGGCGCAAGGTCAGCCCCAGCATTTT.

The rearrangement links TRBV6-5 to TRBJ1-2, with 8 nucleotides matching TRBD1. Trimming at V came to 4 bases and at J to 0 bases, leaving 4 bases not matched to a gene. Germline V gene sequence: CDR1 MNHEY, CDR2 SVGAGI. The length of the CDR3 is 15 residues. The CDR3 spells CASSSRQGPNYGYTF. The CDR3, as DNA: TGTGCCAGCAGTTCGAGACAGGGGCCTAACTATGGCTACACCTTC.

This chain uses TRBV19 with TRBJ1-3, with TRBD1 as a possible D gene (5 bases). This CDR3 region has 14 residues. Per germline, CDR1 LNHDA and CDR2 SQIVND (reference sequence). The germline V and J ends were trimmed by 4 bases and 3 bases, with 10 bases remaining between them. The CDR3 coding sequence is TGTGCCAGTAGTACTGCGGGGCTTGGAAACACCATATATTTT. Amino acids: CASSTAGLGNTIYF.

The rearrangement uses TRBV4-1 and TRBJ1-2; no reliable D call. Germline CDR1 MGHRA, CDR2 YSYEKL. Deletions cut 1 base from V and 2 bases from J, with 8 bases between. The CDR3 has 14 amino acids. The CDR3 nucleotides are TGCGCCAGCAGCCAAGCTGCAGGCAACTATGGCTACACCTTC. This encodes CASSQAAGNYGYTF.

The V call is TRBV14, the J call TRBJ1-1; possible D gene TRBD1, 6 bases. Germline V gives CDR1 SGHDN, CDR2 FVKESK. V was cut by 4 bases and J by 0 bases, with 21 bases left in between. The CDR3 contains 18 residues. The DNA for the CDR3 is TGTGCCAGCAGCCGATCCGTCGGGGGGCCCCGGATGAACACTGAAGCTTTCTTT. This sequence encodes CASSRSVGGPRMNTEAFF. Combining the CDR3 with reference TRBV14 and TRBJ1-1 gives the whole variable domain EAGVTQFPSHSVIEKGQTVTLRCDPISGHDNLYWYRRVMGKEIKFLLHFVKESKQDESGMPNNRFLAERTGGTYSTLKVQPAELEDSGVYFCASSRSVGGPRMNTEAFFGQGTRLTVV.

This clone was seen more than once but under ten times. The chain is built from TRBV19 and TRBJ1-2, with D perhaps matching TRBD1 (6 bases). This CDR3 has 12 amino acids. Trimming took 3 bases from V and 7 from J, leaving 9 bases between them. Germline V gene data show CDR1 as LNHDA and CDR2 as SQIVND (reference sequence). CDR3 protein: CASSMVGGGYTF. CDR3 DNA sequence: TGTGCCAGTAGTATGGTAGGGGGTGGCTACACCTTC.

This chain joins TRBV19 and TRBJ2-2; a weak D match, TRBD1 (6 bases). V lost 5 bases and J lost 6, with 10 bases in between. CDR3 length: 13 amino acids. Germline assignment: CDR1 LNHDA and CDR2 SQIVND (reference sequence). Here the CDR3 DNA reads TGTGCCAGTAGTCCACAGGGTCCCGGGGAGCTGTTTTTT. Its protein product is CASSPQGPGELFF.

The chain recombines TRBV10-1 with TRBJ2-1, with 9 bases matching TRBD2. After removal of 5 bases from V and 3 bases from J, the junction contained 5 bases not matched to a gene. CDR1 WNHNN and CDR2 SYGVQD come from the germline V gene (reference sequence). CDR3 length: 15 amino acids. The CDR3 spells CASSLSGGLYNEQFF. CDR3 bases: TGCGCCAGCAGTCTTAGCGGGGGACTCTACAATGAGCAGTTCTTC.

The V call is TRBV7-2, the J call TRBJ1-6, with 9 bases matching TRBD1. The V and J ends lost 4 bases and 7 bases, in that order; junction bases with no gene match: 5. This CDR3 region has 15 residues. Looked up from germline, CDR1 is SGHTA and CDR2 is FQGNSA. DNA of the CDR3: TGTGCCAGCAGCTCACAGGGGGCGAGGAATTCACCCCTCCACTTT. Translating it yields CASSSQGARNSPLHF.

CDR3 sequence reads: CASSELAGTGELFF. CDR3 nucleotides: TGCGCCAGCAGTGAGTTAGCGGGGACTGGGGAGCTGTTTTTT. This sequence joins TRBV10-2 and TRBJ2-2; 8 bases align to TRBD2. V lost 1 base to trimming and J lost 8 bases; unmatched junction nucleotides: 3. CDR3 length: 14 residues. Germline V gene lookup returns CDR1 WSHSY and CDR2 SAAADI.

This chain uses TRBV7-9 with TRBJ2-7; D gene ambiguous. The CDR3 sequence is 11 residues long. CDR1 is SEHNR and CDR2 is FQNEAQ in the germline V gene (reference sequence). The V and J ends lost 6 bases and 7 bases respectively, with 10 bases between them. The CDR3 here is CASRVDREQYF. In nucleotides, the CDR3 is TGTGCCAGCAGAGTAGATCGGGAGCAGTACTTC.

The J gene is TRBJ1-3, the V gene TRBV19, with D uncertain. Germline V gene data show CDR1 as LNHDA and CDR2 as SQIVND (reference sequence). The length of the CDR3 is 14 residues. Trimming left V 3 bases short and J 0 bases short, with 6 bases between. DNA for the CDR3: TGTGCCAGTAGTATCCAGATCTCTGGAAACACCATATATTTT. It translates to CASSIQISGNTIYF.

V and J are TRBV7-3 and TRBJ2-3, with a tentative D call TRBD2 (6 bases). The CDR3 is 14 residues long. Germline CDR1 is SGHTA and CDR2 is FQGTGA. Trimming took off 1 base at V and 5 bases at J, with 10 bases between the two ends. For the CDR3, the DNA is TGTGCCAGCAGCTTAAGCGGGATAGTAGATACGCAGTATTTT. It encodes CASSLSGIVDTQYF.

This chain uses TRBV19 with TRBJ2-5; 8 positions match TRBD1. V shed 8 bases, J shed 1 base, and the junction held 9 bases outside the gene matches. The CDR3 spans 15 residues. CDR1 is LNHDA, CDR2 SQIVND, per germline (reference sequence). The CDR3 sequence: CASRSTGGGQETQYF. As DNA, the CDR3 is TGTGCCAGTCGCTCCACAGGGGGAGGCCAAGAGACCCAGTACTTC.

The CDR3 bases are TGTGCCAGCAGTCCCAGGGACTATTATGGCTACACCTTC. Translation: CASSPRDYYGYTF. V is TRBV27 and J is TRBJ1-2, with D perhaps matching TRBD1 (5 bases). Trimming shortened V by 5 bases and J by 5 bases, and 12 bases separated the two germline ends. Germline V gene data show CDR1 as MNHEY and CDR2 as SMNVEV (reference sequence). This CDR3 comprises 13 residues.

This clone has just one count. The chain carries TRBV6-5 and TRBJ2-5, with TRBD2 matching 10 bases. Trimming at V came to 7 bases and at J to 5 bases, leaving 1 base not matched to a gene. Germline CDR1 and CDR2: MNHEY and SVGAGI. CDR3 length equals 12 residues. The chain's CDR3 is CASTSGGETQYF. The CDR3 DNA follows: TGTGCCAGCACTAGCGGGGGTGAGACCCAGTACTTC.

The rearrangement joins TRBV18 to TRBJ2-1; possible D gene TRBD2, 7 bases. V was cut by 0 bases and J by 5 bases, with 14 bases left in between. The germline CDR1 and CDR2 sequences are KGHSH and LQKENI. The CDR3 runs 16 residues. Here the CDR3 DNA reads TGTGCCAGCTCACCACCCGCCGGGGGGCGTAACAATGAGCAGTTCTTC. Residues: CASSPPAGGRNNEQFF. Using reference TRBV18 and TRBJ2-1 for the parts outside the CDR3, the full variable domain is NAGVMQNPRHLVRRRGQEARLRCSPMKGHSHVYWYRQLPEEGLKFMVYLQKENIIDESGMPKERFSAEFPKEGPSILRIQQVVRGDSAAYFCASSPPAGGRNNEQFFGPGTRLTVL.

This rearrangement joins TRBV13 to TRBJ1-1; the match to TRBD1 covers 7 bases. J gave up 0 bases and V 5 bases, and 3 bases lay outside the gene matches. CDR3 size: 14 residues. Germline V CDR1 and CDR2: PRHDT, FYEKMQ (reference sequence). For the CDR3, the DNA is TGTGCCAGCAGCGGGGGACAGTTGAACACTGAAGCTTTCTTT. It encodes CASSGGQLNTEAFF.

This sequence joins TRBV11-2 and TRBJ2-7; D call uncertain. CDR1 is SGHAT, CDR2 FQNNGV, per germline. CDR3 length equals 14 residues. The ends were cut back, 5 bases at V and 5 bases at J, with 16 bases in the middle. Here the CDR3 DNA reads TGTGCCAGCAGCCCCCGTTTGCTAGTCAACGAGCAGTACTTC. It translates to CASSPRLLVNEQYF.

CDR3 in DNA: TGTGCCATCAGTGCCGGAGGTTCAAATAATTCACCCCTCCACTTT. Its protein product is CAISAGGSNNSPLHF. This chain joins TRBV10-3 and TRBJ1-6; no clear D. Germline CDR1 reads ENHRY; CDR2 reads SYGVKD. Trimming shortened V by 4 bases and J by 5 bases, and 12 bases separated the two germline ends. The CDR3 has 15 amino acids.

The J gene is TRBJ2-2, the V gene TRBV10-3, with a possible D match to TRBD2 (6 bases). This CDR3 has 14 amino acids. Trimming stripped 8 bases from V and 3 bases from J, with 13 bases between. Per germline, CDR1 ENHRY and CDR2 SYGVKD. In DNA form, the CDR3 reads TGTGCCATCGGGGCGGGATCTGACACCGGGGAGCTGTTTTTT. Protein sequence: CAIGAGSDTGELFF.

The chain carries TRBV27 and TRBJ2-2; 15 nucleotides match TRBD2. CDR1 and CDR2 (germline): MNHEY, SMNVEV (reference sequence). The junction had 9 bases not matched to a gene; V was cut back by 5 bases and J by 8 bases. This CDR3 has 17 amino acids. CDR3 residues: CASSLKGLAGGSGELFF. CDR3 nucleotides: TGTGCCAGCAGTCTCAAGGGACTAGCGGGAGGTTCTGGGGAGCTGTTTTTT.

The chain uses TRBV28 and TRBJ1-1; no clear D gene. From germline, CDR1 is MDHEN and CDR2 SYDVKM. Trimming removed 2 bases from V and 2 bases from J, with 12 bases in between. CDR3 size: 15 residues. In nucleotides, the CDR3 is TGTGCCAGCAGTTTAGGAGGACGGGGAAACACTGAAGCTTTCTTT. Amino acids: CASSLGGRGNTEAFF.